This section outlines one TCR beta chain sequence together with its context. In the authors' workflow: The assay estimated nucleated cells by amplifying reference gene primers. Only in-frame clones appear in the TCRdb table, and some are missing; sequencing was by immunoSEQ multiplex PCR. D and trimming come from the DNA, and the V and J calls and clone size come from that table. This table has approximately 330,000 clones, 90% appearing once. The sample originates from a study of blood T cell repertoires in COVID-19. Study-level information: Spain, Italy and the United States supplied samples that represented acute and convalescent COVID-19.

Patients of the Seattle cohort, enrolled during active infection, were followed longitudinally. The clonotype originates from a woman in her forties with COVID-19, enrolled during active disease. Sequenced sample: peripheral blood.

The CDR3 reads CASGARTDTQYF. As DNA, the CDR3 is TGTGCCAGCGGGGCACGTACAGATACGCAGTATTTT. The chain carries TRBV11-2 and TRBJ2-3; maybe TRBD1 (5 bases). CDR1 is SGHAT and CDR2 is FQNNGV in the germline V gene. V was clipped by 8 bases and J by 3 bases, with 9 bases between them. CDR3 length: 12 residues.